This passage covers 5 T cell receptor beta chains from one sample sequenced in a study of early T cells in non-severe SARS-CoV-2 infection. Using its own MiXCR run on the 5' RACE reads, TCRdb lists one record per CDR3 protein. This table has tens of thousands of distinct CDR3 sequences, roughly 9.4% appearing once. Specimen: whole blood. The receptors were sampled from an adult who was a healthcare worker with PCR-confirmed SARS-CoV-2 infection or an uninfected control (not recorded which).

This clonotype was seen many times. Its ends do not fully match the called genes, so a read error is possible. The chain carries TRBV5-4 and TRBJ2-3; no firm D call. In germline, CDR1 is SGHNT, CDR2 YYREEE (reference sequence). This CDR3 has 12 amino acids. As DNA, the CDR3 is TGTGCCAGCAGCTCCCGCACAGATACGCAGTTTTTT. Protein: CASSSRTDTQFF.

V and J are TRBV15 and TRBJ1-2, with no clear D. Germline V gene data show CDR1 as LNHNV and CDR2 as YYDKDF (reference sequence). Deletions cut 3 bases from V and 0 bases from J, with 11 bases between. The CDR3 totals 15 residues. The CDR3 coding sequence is TGTGCCACCAGCAGCCTGGTCGAGCCTAACTATGGCTACACCTTC. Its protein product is CATSSLVEPNYGYTF.

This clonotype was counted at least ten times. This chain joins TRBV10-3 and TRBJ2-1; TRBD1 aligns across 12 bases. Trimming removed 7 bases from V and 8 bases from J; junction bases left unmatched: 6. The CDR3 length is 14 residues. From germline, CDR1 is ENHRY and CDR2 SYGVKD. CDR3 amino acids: CAIKRDRGPDEQFF. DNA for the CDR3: TGTGCCATCAAAAGGGACAGGGGGCCCGATGAGCAGTTCTTC.

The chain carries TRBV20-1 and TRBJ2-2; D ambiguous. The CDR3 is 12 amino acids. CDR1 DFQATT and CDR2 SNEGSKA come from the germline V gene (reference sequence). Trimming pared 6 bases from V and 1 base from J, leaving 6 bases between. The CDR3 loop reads CSARQNTGELFF. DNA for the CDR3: TGCAGTGCCCGACAGAACACCGGGGAGCTGTTTTTT.

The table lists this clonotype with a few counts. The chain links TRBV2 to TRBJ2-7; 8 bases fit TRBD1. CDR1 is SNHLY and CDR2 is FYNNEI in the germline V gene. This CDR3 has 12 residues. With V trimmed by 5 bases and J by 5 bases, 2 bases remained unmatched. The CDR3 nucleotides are TGTGCCAGCAGTCTGGACAGGGACGAGCAGTACTTC. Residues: CASSLDRDEQYF.